Shown below are 22 T cell receptor beta chains from a single sample sequenced in a study of blood T cell repertoires in COVID-19. Repertoires were generated with immunoSEQ multiplex PCR, while TCRdb's copy carries only in-frame clones and drops some. The sample gives about 140,000 clones, 76% of which show up once; 3.5% to 5.5% is in the top ten. The sequenced material came from peripheral blood. The receptors here all came from an elderly woman with active or convalescent COVID-19.

The table lists this clone with many counts. The CDR3 coding sequence is TGTGCCAGCAGCTTACGCCGACAGGGGGTCGATGAGCAGTTCTTC. It translates to CASSLRRQGVDEQFF. The chain is built from TRBV7-9 and TRBJ2-1; 9 bases line up with TRBD1. This CDR3 contains 15 residues. Germline loops: CDR1 SEHNR, CDR2 FQNEAQ (reference sequence). The ends lost 2 bases at V and 8 bases at J; junction bases unmatched: 7.

The chain links TRBV2 to TRBJ2-2, with a weak D call TRBD1 (6 bases). V gave up 6 bases and J gave up 5 bases, with 10 bases separating them. CDR1 SNHLY and CDR2 FYNNEI come from the germline V gene. The CDR3 runs 13 residues. This CDR3 is CASRMDRTGELFF. The CDR3 coding sequence is TGTGCCAGCAGAATGGACAGAACCGGGGAGCTGTTTTTT.

This clone was seen only a few times. The rearrangement joins TRBV7-2 to TRBJ2-1; 9 nucleotides agree with TRBD1. Germline V CDR1 and CDR2: SGHTA, FQGNSA. V lost 6 bases and J lost 4; bases outside the gene matches: 7. The CDR3 loop spans 15 amino acids. CDR3 nucleotide sequence: TGTGCCAGCAGAACGACAGGGGGACTTTACAATGAGCAGTTCTTC. Encoded protein: CASRTTGGLYNEQFF. The variable domain in full, completed from reference TRBV7-2 and TRBJ2-1, reads GAGVSQSPSNKVTEKGKDVELRCDPISGHTALYWYRQSLGQGLEFLIYFQGNSAPDKSGLPSDRFSAERTGGSVSTLTIQRTQQEDSAVYLCASRTTGGLYNEQFFGPGTRLTVL.

V and J are TRBV4-3 and TRBJ2-7; 8 positions match TRBD1. Trimming cost V 0 bases and J 2 bases; bases outside gene matches: 6. Germline assignment: CDR1 LGHNA and CDR2 YSLEER. The CDR3 sequence is 16 residues long. The CDR3 is CASSQEGTGGPYEQYF. CDR3 bases: TGCGCCAGCAGCCAAGAGGGCACAGGGGGTCCCTACGAGCAGTACTTC.

The chain is built from TRBV19 and TRBJ1-5; 8 positions match TRBD1. The V and J ends lost 7 bases and 7 bases, in that order; junction bases with no gene match: 9. CDR1 LNHDA and CDR2 SQIVND come from the germline V gene (reference sequence). The CDR3 loop spans 14 amino acids. The CDR3 protein is CASTDRGGGQPQHF. The CDR3 bases are TGTGCCAGTACTGACAGGGGCGGTGGGCAGCCCCAGCATTTT.

This clone was detected a few times. The chain joins TRBV4-1 to TRBJ1-5; TRBD1 matches at 7 bases. The germline V gene has CDR1 MGHRA and CDR2 YSYEKL. CDR3 length equals 17 residues. The trim removed 3 bases at V and 0 bases at J, leaving 8 bases unmatched. The CDR3 DNA reads TGCGCCAGCAGCCATTGGACAGGAACTCCTAGCAATCAGCCCCAGCATTTT. The encoded protein is CASSHWTGTPSNQPQHF.

As concerns this clone: The same CDR3 can be traced to other DNA sequences in this sample. The gene calls are TRBV4-3 and TRBJ1-4, with D hard to call. V shed 1 base and J shed 4 bases, with 7 bases lying between them. Per germline, CDR1 LGHNA and CDR2 YSLEER. The CDR3 loop spans 14 amino acids. Here the CDR3 DNA reads TGCGCCAGCAGCCAAGGCGCGCATAATGAAAAACTGTTTTTT. This sequence encodes CASSQGAHNEKLFF.

The rearrangement uses TRBV7-3 and TRBJ2-7; D not certain. V lost 1 base, J lost 2 bases, and 12 bases lay in between. The CDR3 extends over 15 amino acids. CDR1 is SGHTA and CDR2 is FQGTGA in the germline V gene. CDR3 loop: CASSLNVGPAYEQYF. CDR3 nucleotide sequence: TGTGCCAGCAGCTTAAATGTGGGCCCAGCCTACGAGCAGTACTTC. Drawing the rest from reference TRBV7-3 and TRBJ2-7, the complete variable domain is GAGVSQTPSNKVTEKGKYVELRCDPISGHTALYWYRQSLGQGPEFLIYFQGTGAADDSGLPNDRFFAVRPEGSVSTLKIQRTERGDSAVYLCASSLNVGPAYEQYFGPGTRLTVT.

The genes are TRBV21-1 and TRBJ1-5. TRBV21-1 is tagged as a pseudogene. CDR3 length equals 18 residues. The CDR3 spells CASSKVRARAGTNQPQHF. The CDR3 region has the DNA TGTGCCAGCAGCAAAGTTAGAGCCAGGGCCGGGACTAATCAGCCCCAGCATTTT.

The chain employs TRBV7-9 and TRBJ1-1, with 7 bases lining up with TRBD1. V was clipped by 4 bases and J by 6 bases; unmatched bases: 11. The CDR3 has 15 amino acids. Germline assignment: CDR1 SEHNR and CDR2 FQNEAQ (reference sequence). CDR3 amino acids: CASSSPDRAAAEAFF. CDR3 in DNA: TGTGCCAGCAGCTCTCCTGACAGGGCGGCGGCTGAAGCTTTCTTT.

The chain combines TRBV7-2 with TRBJ2-1; TRBD2 might be the D (6 bases). V was cut by 5 bases and J by 7 bases, with 27 bases left in between. This CDR3 is 18 amino acids long. The germline gives CDR1 SGHTA, CDR2 FQGNSA. The CDR3 DNA sequence: TGTGCCAGCAGCCCAAACCGCGGGGTTTTTGGTTCGGCGAATGAGCAGTTCTTC. Protein product: CASSPNRGVFGSANEQFF.

The rearrangement links TRBV18 to TRBJ1-3; D gene ambiguous. The CDR3 extends over 16 amino acids. V lost 3 bases and J lost 1, with 13 bases in between. Germline CDR1 is KGHSH and CDR2 is LQKENI. CDR3 coding DNA: TGTGCCAGCTCACCTGCTGCGGGTACTTCTGGAAACACCATATATTTT. Protein: CASSPAAGTSGNTIYF.

The CDR3 loop is CAIRGGRDYGYTF. In DNA form, the CDR3 reads TGTGCCATTCGGGGTGGGAGAGACTATGGCTACACCTTC. This chain joins TRBV2 and TRBJ1-2; D remains ambiguous. Germline CDR1 and CDR2: SNHLY and FYNNEI. With 10 bases removed from V and 3 bases from J, the gap between germline ends came to 15 bases. The CDR3 loop spans 13 amino acids.

This sequence joins TRBV2 and TRBJ2-7; 7 nucleotides match TRBD1. J lost 3 bases, V lost 5 bases, and 7 bases had no gene match. This CDR3 contains 14 residues. Germline CDR1 is SNHLY and CDR2 is FYNNEI. CDR3 region: CASSSGQPVYEQYF. CDR3 DNA: TGTGCCAGCAGTTCGGGACAGCCCGTCTACGAGCAGTACTTC.

This clone appeared once. V gene TRBV28 combines with J gene TRBJ2-7; TRBD2 matches at 8 bases. The CDR3 length is 15 residues. After removal of 4 bases from V and 3 bases from J, the junction contained 8 bases not matched to a gene. In germline, CDR1 is MDHEN, CDR2 SYDVKM. CDR3 DNA: TGTGCCAGCAGTTCCCCGTCCGGGAGGGGCTACGAGCAGTACTTC. Translated, it gives CASSSPSGRGYEQYF.

The V and J genes are TRBV19 and TRBJ2-1; TRBD2 matches at 7 bases. Germline V gene data show CDR1 as LNHDA and CDR2 as SQIVND (reference sequence). With 5 bases clipped from V and 0 bases from J, the junction kept 7 bases outside the gene matches. The length of the CDR3 is 16 residues. The CDR3 coding sequence is TGTGCCAGTAGTGACATGGGGGGGAGCTCCTACAATGAGCAGTTCTTC. It specifies CASSDMGGSSYNEQFF.

The chain couples TRBV5-1 to TRBJ2-5; TRBD1 matches 7 bases. The germline V gene has CDR1 SGHRS and CDR2 YFSETQ. The CDR3 covers 13 residues. V was clipped by 6 bases and J by 4 bases; unmatched bases: 6. The CDR3, as DNA: TGCGCCAGCAAGGGGGCCGCGTTAGAGACCCAGTACTTC. Protein: CASKGAALETQYF.

The chain carries TRBV6-1 and TRBJ2-5; D unclear. V shed 0 bases and J shed 5 bases, with 16 bases lying between them. Looked up from germline, CDR1 is MNHNS and CDR2 is SASEGT. This CDR3 contains 16 residues. The CDR3 loop is CASSEAVAADGETQYF. The CDR3 region has the DNA TGTGCCAGCAGTGAAGCTGTGGCAGCCGACGGGGAGACCCAGTACTTC.

The rearrangement links TRBV4-2 to TRBJ2-6; weak D call: TRBD1 (5 bases). The V and J ends lost 6 bases and 0 bases respectively, with 6 bases between them. The CDR3 spans 14 residues. Germline CDR1 LGHNA, CDR2 YNFKEQ. The CDR3 loop reads CASRGDSGANVLTF. CDR3 DNA sequence: TGTGCCAGCAGAGGGGACTCTGGGGCCAACGTCCTGACTTTC.

The rearrangement links TRBV7-9 to TRBJ2-5; D is uncertain. Germline-derived CDR1 and CDR2 are SEHNR and FQNEAQ (reference sequence). Trimming left V 0 bases short and J 4 bases short, with 9 bases between. The CDR3 contains 14 residues. The CDR3 loop is CASSLAGRGETQYF. The CDR3, as DNA: TGTGCCAGCAGCTTAGCCGGCCGAGGAGAGACCCAGTACTTC. The full variable domain, rest sourced from reference TRBV7-9 and TRBJ2-5, is DTGVSQNPRHKITKRGQNVTFRCDPISEHNRLYWYRQTLGQGPEFLTYFQNEAQLEKSRLLSDRFSAERPKGSFSTLEIQRTEQGDSAMYLCASSLAGRGETQYFGPGTRLLVL.

The rearrangement links TRBV15 to TRBJ1-5, with 9 bases lining up with TRBD1. With V trimmed by 0 bases and J by 5 bases, 11 bases remained unmatched. CDR3 length equals 18 residues. The germline V gene has CDR1 LNHNV and CDR2 YYDKDF (reference sequence). For the CDR3, the DNA is TGTGCCACCAGCAGAGATCCACCTAGACAGGGGGGACATCAGCCCCAGCATTTT. Amino acid sequence: CATSRDPPRQGGHQPQHF.

This clone was seen more than once but under ten times. The chain uses TRBV5-6 and TRBJ1-3, with a possible D match to TRBD1 (5 bases). This CDR3 is 17 amino acids long. Germline V lookup: CDR1 SGHDT, CDR2 YYEEEE. V lost 0 bases to trimming and J lost 0 bases, with 13 bases between them. The CDR3 DNA reads TGTGCCAGCAGCTTGGTCCAGGGATCGCCCTCTGGAAACACCATATATTTT. It codes for CASSLVQGSPSGNTIYF.